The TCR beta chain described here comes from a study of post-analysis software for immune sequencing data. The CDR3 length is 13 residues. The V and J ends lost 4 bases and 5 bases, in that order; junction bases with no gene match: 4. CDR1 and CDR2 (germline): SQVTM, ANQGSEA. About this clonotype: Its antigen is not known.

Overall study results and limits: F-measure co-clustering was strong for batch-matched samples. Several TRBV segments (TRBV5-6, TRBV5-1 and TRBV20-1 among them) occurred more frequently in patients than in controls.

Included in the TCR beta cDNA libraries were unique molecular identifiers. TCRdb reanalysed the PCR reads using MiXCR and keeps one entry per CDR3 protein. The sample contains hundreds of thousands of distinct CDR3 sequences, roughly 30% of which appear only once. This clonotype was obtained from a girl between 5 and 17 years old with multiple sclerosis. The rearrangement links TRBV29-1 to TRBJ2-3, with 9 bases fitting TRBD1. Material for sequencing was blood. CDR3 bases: TGCAGCGTTGTACAGGGGGCCGGAGATACGCAGTATTTT. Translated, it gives CSVVQGAGDTQYF.